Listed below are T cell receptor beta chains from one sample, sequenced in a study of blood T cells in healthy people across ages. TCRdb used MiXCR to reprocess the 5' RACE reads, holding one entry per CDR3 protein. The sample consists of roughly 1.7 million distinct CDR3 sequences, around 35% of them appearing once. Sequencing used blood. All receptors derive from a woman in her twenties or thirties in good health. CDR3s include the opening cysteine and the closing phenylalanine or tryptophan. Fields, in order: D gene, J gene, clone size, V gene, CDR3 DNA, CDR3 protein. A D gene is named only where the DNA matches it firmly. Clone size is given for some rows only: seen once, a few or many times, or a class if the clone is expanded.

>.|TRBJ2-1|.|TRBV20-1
TGCAGTGCTAGGAGCCAGGCTTCCTACAATGAGCAGTTCTTC
CSARSQASYNEQFF
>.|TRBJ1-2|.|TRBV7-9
TGTGCCAGCAGCCCCCGGCACCTTTATGGCTACACCTTC
CASSPRHLYGYTF
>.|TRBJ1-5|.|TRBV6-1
TGTGCCGGCAGAGGCAGATGGGGCGAAAGCAATCAGCCCCAGCATTTT
CAGRGRWGESNQPQHF
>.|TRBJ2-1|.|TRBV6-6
TGTGCCAGCAGTCCGCAGGGGAATGCCAATGAGCAGTTCTTC
CASSPQGNANEQFF
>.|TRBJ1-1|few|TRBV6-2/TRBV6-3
TGTGCCAGCAGTTGGGGGTTAAAGGAAGCTTTCTTT
CASSWGLKEAFF
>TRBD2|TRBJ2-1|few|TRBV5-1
TGCGCCAGCAGCTCCCGGACTAGCGGGAGGCCTGGGGATGAGCAGTTCTTC
CASSSRTSGRPGDEQFF
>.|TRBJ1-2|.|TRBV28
TGTGCCAGCAGTTTGAACAGGCTCTATGGCTACACCTTC
CASSLNRLYGYTF
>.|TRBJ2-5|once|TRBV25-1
TGTGCCAGGGGGACCTCCGGAGAGACCCAGTACTTC
CARGTSGETQYF
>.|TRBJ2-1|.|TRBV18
TGTGCCAGCTCACCATACCAGGAGCATGAGCAGTTCTTC
CASSPYQEHEQFF
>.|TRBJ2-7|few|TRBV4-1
TGCGCCAGCAGTCAAGATCTGAGGAGGGAGACATACGAGCAGTACTTC
CASSQDLRRETYEQYF
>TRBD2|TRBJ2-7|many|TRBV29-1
TGCAGCGTTGAACCTGAACCACCTAGCGGACCGTACGAGCAGTACTTC
CSVEPEPPSGPYEQYF
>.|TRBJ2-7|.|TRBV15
TGTGCCACCAGCAGAGTAGGCGGGGTGTCCTACGAGCAGTACTTC
CATSRVGGVSYEQYF
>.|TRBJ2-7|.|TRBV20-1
TGCAGTGCTAGAGAGTCGACCCCCGGAAGGTTCACGGAGTACTTC
CSARESTPGRFTEYF
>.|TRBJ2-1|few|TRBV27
TGTGCCAGCTGCTGGACGTCCAATGAGCAGTTCTTC
CASCWTSNEQFF
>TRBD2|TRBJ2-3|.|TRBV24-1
TGTGCCACCAGTGGTAAAGCGGGGGCCTCCACAGATACGCAGTATTTT
CATSGKAGASTDTQYF
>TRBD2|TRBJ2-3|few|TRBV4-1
TGCGCCAGCAGCCAAGAACCGGCGGGAGCCACAGATACGCAGTATTTT
CASSQEPAGATDTQYF
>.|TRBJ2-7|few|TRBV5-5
TGTGCCAGCAGTCTTACCGGGACCGAGACCTACGAGCAGTACTTC
CASSLTGTETYEQYF
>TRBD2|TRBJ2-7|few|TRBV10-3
TGTGCCATCAGGGGCGGGACTAGCGGATACGAGCAGTACTTC
CAIRGGTSGYEQYF
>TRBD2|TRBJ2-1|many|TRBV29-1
TGCAGCGTTGAAGGGCCTAGCGGGAGGTCGGGGGAGCAGTTCTTC
CSVEGPSGRSGEQFF
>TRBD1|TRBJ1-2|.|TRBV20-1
TGCAGTGCTAGTGACGGGACAGGGGGTTTTTGGGGCTACACCTTC
CSASDGTGGFWGYTF
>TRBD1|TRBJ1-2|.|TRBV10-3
TGTGCCATCAGTGAGTCGACAGGGGGAGGTGGAGGCTGCACCTTC
CAISESTGGGGGCTF
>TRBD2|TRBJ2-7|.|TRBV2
TGTGCCAGCAGGGATAGCGGGAGAGGAGCCTACGAGCAGTACTTC
CASRDSGRGAYEQYF
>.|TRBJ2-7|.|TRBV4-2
TGTGCCAGCAGCCAAGATTGGGCCCTTTCTATCTCCTACGAGCAGTACTTC
CASSQDWALSISYEQYF
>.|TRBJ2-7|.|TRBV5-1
TGCGCCAGCAGCTTGGCTTGGGGGGACGTAGGGCAGTACTTC
CASSLAWGDVGQYF
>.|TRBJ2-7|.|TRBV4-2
TGTGCCAGCAGCCAGGAAAGTTTAGGCGAGCAGTACTTC
CASSQESLGEQYF
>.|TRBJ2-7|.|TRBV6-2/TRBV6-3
TGTGCCAGCAGAGACCAGGCGGGTAGTATCTACGAGCAGTACTTC
CASRDQAGSIYEQYF
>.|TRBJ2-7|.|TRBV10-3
TGTGCCATCAGTGAGGCAGAAGGCTCCTACGAGCAGTACTTC
CAISEAEGSYEQYF
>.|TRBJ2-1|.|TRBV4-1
TGCGCCAGCAGCCAAGATTTCTCTAATGAGCAGTTCTTC
CASSQDFSNEQFF
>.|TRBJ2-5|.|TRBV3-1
TGTGCCAGCAGCCAGGTCGGTAGCCAGTCTCAAGAGACCCAGTACTTC
CASSQVGSQSQETQYF
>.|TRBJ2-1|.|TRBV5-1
TGCGCCAGCAGCCTGGAAGGACAGCTCTACAATGGGCAGTTCTTC
CASSLEGQLYNGQFF
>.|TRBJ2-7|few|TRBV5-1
TGCGCCAGCAGCTCGGACGGACCCGTTCCCCACGAGCAGTACTTC
CASSSDGPVPHEQYF
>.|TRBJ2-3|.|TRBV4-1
TGCGCCTGCAGCCAAGTAGCTAGACCCAATGTGAATACGCAGTATTTT
CACSQVARPNVNTQYF
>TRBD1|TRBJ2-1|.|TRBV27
TGTGCCAGCGGCCCCGACAGGGGAAAAACCTACAATGAGCAGTTCTTC
CASGPDRGKTYNEQFF
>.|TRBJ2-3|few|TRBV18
TGTACCAGCTCACAAAATAGGGCAGATACGCAGTATTTT
CTSSQNRADTQYF
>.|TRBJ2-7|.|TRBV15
TGTGCCACCAGCAGAGATAAATTTCGTAACGAGCAGTACTTC
CATSRDKFRNEQYF
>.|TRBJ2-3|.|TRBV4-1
TGCGCCAGCAGCCAAGATTTTGATGGGGCTAGCACGCAGTATTTT
CASSQDFDGASTQYF
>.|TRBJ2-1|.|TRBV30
TGTGCCTGGAGTGTCTCCGGGAACGTACAGTACAATGAGCAGTTCTTC
CAWSVSGNVQYNEQFF
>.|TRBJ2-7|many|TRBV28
TGCGCCAGCAGCCCCGGGGCAGCCTACGAGCAGTACTTC
CASSPGAAYEQYF
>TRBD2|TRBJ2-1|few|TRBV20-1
TGCAGTGCTAGACTAGCGGGAGCTCGGGAGCAGTTCTTC
CSARLAGAREQFF
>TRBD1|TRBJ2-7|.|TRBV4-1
TGCGCCAGCAGCCAAACAGGGGGCTACGAGCGGTACTTC
CASSQTGGYERYF
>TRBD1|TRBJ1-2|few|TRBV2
TGTGCCAGCAGTTATGGGACAGACAACTATGGCTACACCTTC
CASSYGTDNYGYTF
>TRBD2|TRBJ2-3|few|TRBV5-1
TGCGCCAGCCGCCCGACTAGCGGGGCAGATACGCAGTATTTT
CASRPTSGADTQYF
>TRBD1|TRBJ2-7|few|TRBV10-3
TGTGCCATCAGTGAGACAGGGGCCTACGAGCAGTACTTC
CAISETGAYEQYF
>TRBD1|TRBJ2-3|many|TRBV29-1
TGCAGCGTGACCTCCGGGACAGGCCTCACAGATACGCAGTATTTT
CSVTSGTGLTDTQYF
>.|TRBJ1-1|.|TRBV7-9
TGTGCCAGCAGCTGGGGGGCAGGGGTGAGCACTGAAGCTTTCTTT
CASSWGAGVSTEAFF
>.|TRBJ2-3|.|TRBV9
TGTGCCAGCAGCGTTCGTCCCGCAGCGACAGATACGCAGTATTTT
CASSVRPAATDTQYF
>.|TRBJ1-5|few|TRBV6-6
TGTGCCAGCAGGGGTAGTCGCGCGGGTTTCCAGCCCCAGCATTTT
CASRGSRAGFQPQHF
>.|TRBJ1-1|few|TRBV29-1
TGCAGCGTTTTGGGAGGGCGTGAGGTCACTGAAGCTTTCTTT
CSVLGGREVTEAFF